These 14 T cell receptor beta chains were sequenced from one sample in a study of vaccination effects on CD4 cells after COVID-19. Peptide-pool stimulation followed by sequencing identified expanded antigen-specific CD4+ clonotypes in the ViraFEST assay. Upon completion of approximately ten days in culture, CD4+ T cells were isolated. In the vaccine recipients, nucleocapsid antibodies were negative and there was no prior SARS-CoV-2 infection. Only in-frame clones appear in the TCRdb table, and some are missing; sequencing was by immunoSEQ multiplex PCR. The data show about 52,000 clones, with roughly 73% seen just once and 6% held by the top ten. These receptors have no known antigen. Source: CD4+ T cells from PBMCs cultured with HCoV-OC43 spike peptides, taken before COVID-19 vaccination. Subset here: HCoV-OC43 spike overlapping peptide pool stimulation. The receptors stem from a human donor who received a COVID-19 vaccine.

This clone has only a few counts. CDR3 sequence (DNA): TGTGCCTGGAACGCGGGACAGGGACGAACGGGTGGCTACACCTTC. As protein: CAWNAGQGRTGGYTF. The chain joins TRBV30 to TRBJ1-2, with TRBD1 matching 9 bases. With 4 bases clipped from V and 7 bases from J, the junction kept 13 bases outside the gene matches. The germline CDR1 and CDR2 sequences are GTSNPN and SVGIG (reference sequence). The CDR3 is 15 residues long.

V gene TRBV2 combines with J gene TRBJ1-6; D possibly corresponds to TRBD1 (6 bases). Trimming cost V 6 bases and J 9 bases, with 18 bases left between them. The germline CDR1 and CDR2 sequences are SNHLY and FYNNEI. The CDR3 consists of 15 residues. The CDR3 coding sequence is TGTGCCAGCAGACCAACAGGGAGTGTTAGTTCACCCCTCCACTTT. Translating it yields CASRPTGSVSSPLHF.

In this sample, this clone turned up a few times. The chain couples TRBV2 to TRBJ2-6, with D uncertain. The CDR3 contains 13 residues. Germline V CDR1 and CDR2: SNHLY, FYNNEI. V was pared by 6 bases and J by 0 bases, with 3 bases between. CDR3 protein: CASRDSGANVLTF. In DNA form, the CDR3 reads TGTGCCAGCAGGGACTCTGGGGCCAACGTCCTGACTTTC.

The genes are TRBV29-1 and TRBJ1-3; the D gene is possibly TRBD1 (6 bases). Germline V gives CDR1 SQVTM, CDR2 ANQGSEA. V lost 0 bases to trimming and J lost 1 base, with 7 bases between them. This CDR3 contains 14 residues. DNA for the CDR3: TGCAGCGTTGAAGACGACAGGTCTGGAAACACCATATATTTT. Amino acid sequence: CSVEDDRSGNTIYF.

In this sample, this clone turned up once. The genes are TRBV7-2 and TRBJ2-3; a possible D gene is TRBD1 (5 bases). The CDR3 spans 13 residues. The ends were cut back, 5 bases at V and 5 bases at J, with 11 bases in the middle. The V gene's germline CDR1 is SGHTA and CDR2 FQGNSA. CDR3: CASSGASGDTQYF. CDR3 in DNA: TGTGCCAGCAGCGGGGCGTCGGGAGATACGCAGTATTTT.

The chain has TRBV6-5 and TRBJ2-2; 9 positions match TRBD1. J lost 3 bases, V lost 7 bases, and 3 bases had no gene match. The CDR3 loop spans 14 amino acids. Germline-derived CDR1 and CDR2 are MNHEY and SVGAGI. The CDR3 protein is CASNDRGYTGELFF. DNA for the CDR3: TGTGCCAGCAACGACAGGGGGTACACCGGGGAGCTGTTTTTT.

The chain joins TRBV7-2 to TRBJ1-1, with D tentatively TRBD1 (5 bases). Germline loops: CDR1 SGHTA, CDR2 FQGNSA. Trimming cost V 5 bases and J 0 bases, with 10 bases left between them. CDR3 length: 14 residues. The CDR3 nucleotides read TGTGCCAGCAGCCACCGGGGCATGAACACTGAAGCTTTCTTT. It yields the protein CASSHRGMNTEAFF.

The chain has TRBV6-6 and TRBJ1-6, with D possibly TRBD1 on 6 matching bases. The V end lost 7 bases, the J end lost 10 bases, and 14 bases lay between the germline ends. The CDR3 totals 13 residues. CDR1 MNHNY and CDR2 SVGAGI come from the germline V gene (reference sequence). CDR3 in amino acids: CASTEGGGSPLHF. CDR3 nucleotide sequence: TGTGCCAGCACTGAGGGGGGGGGATCACCCCTCCACTTT.

Concerning this clone itself: The same CDR3 also results from other DNA sequences found in this sample. This sequence joins TRBV5-1 and TRBJ1-2; no firm D call. Germline lookup yields CDR1 SGHRS and CDR2 YFSETQ. The CDR3 loop spans 14 amino acids. Trimming shortened V by 0 bases and J by 2 bases, and 8 bases separated the two germline ends. CDR3 sequence: CASSLGTGNYGYTF. CDR3 DNA sequence: TGCGCCAGCAGCTTGGGGACGGGAAACTATGGCTACACCTTC.

The chain carries TRBV5-1 and TRBJ2-3; D gene uncertain. Trimming pared 0 bases from V and 5 bases from J, leaving 16 bases between. The germline gives CDR1 SGHRS, CDR2 YFSETQ. This CDR3 comprises 16 residues. The DNA for the CDR3 is TGCGCCAGCAGCTTGGGTCCCCTGGATGCGAGAGATACGCAGTATTTT. Amino acid sequence: CASSLGPLDARDTQYF.

The chain employs TRBV6-1 and TRBJ1-1; D possibly corresponds to TRBD1 (6 bases). V lost 1 base and J lost 3, with 18 bases in between. The CDR3 contains 17 residues. CDR1 is MNHNS, CDR2 SASEGT, per germline. The CDR3 is CASSEVRKGGADTEAFF. CDR3 coding DNA: TGTGCCAGCAGTGAAGTTCGCAAGGGGGGGGCGGACACTGAAGCTTTCTTT.

CDR3: CASSFSTDVGYTF. CDR3 nucleotide sequence: TGTGCCAGCAGCTTCTCGACGGACGTGGGCTACACCTTC. The chain links TRBV7-2 to TRBJ1-2; D call uncertain. The germline V and J ends were trimmed by 3 bases and 8 bases, with 13 bases remaining between them. Germline CDR1 is SGHTA and CDR2 is FQGNSA. The CDR3 totals 13 residues.

The V call is TRBV5-1, the J call TRBJ1-1; 8 nucleotides match TRBD1. The CDR3 totals 15 residues. Germline V gene data show CDR1 as SGHRS and CDR2 as YFSETQ. The ends lost 4 bases at V and 5 bases at J; junction bases unmatched: 10. DNA for the CDR3: TGCGCCAGCAGCGAAGGGACAGGATCAGGAACTGAAGCTTTCTTT. Its translation is CASSEGTGSGTEAFF.

The chain combines TRBV5-4 with TRBJ2-3; TRBD1 aligns across 9 bases. CDR1 is SGHNT and CDR2 is YYREEE in the germline V gene (reference sequence). The CDR3 covers 15 residues. With 5 bases clipped from V and 6 bases from J, the junction kept 10 bases outside the gene matches. The CDR3 region is CASRRDRASGDTQYF. CDR3 nucleotides: TGTGCCAGCAGGAGGGACAGGGCTTCCGGGGATACGCAGTATTTT.